This T cell receptor beta chain was recovered during a study of blood T cell repertoires in COVID-19. In its sample, this clone was seen a few times. Assay: immunoSEQ multiplex PCR; the TCRdb copy retains only in-frame clones and omits some. The repertoire holds 68,000 or so clones, with approximately 92% as singletons. Per germline, CDR1 SGHRS and CDR2 YFSETQ. CDR3 length: 15 residues. The trim removed 0 bases at V and 4 bases at J, leaving 5 bases unmatched. The chain uses TRBV5-1 and TRBJ2-3; 7 bases align to TRBD1. Sample: peripheral blood. The clonotype originates from a man in his fifties with active COVID-19. The chain's CDR3 is CASSLETGNPDTQYF. The CDR3 DNA sequence: TGCGCCAGCAGCTTGGAGACAGGGAACCCAGATACGCAGTATTTT. Complete variable domain (other parts from reference TRBV5-1 and TRBJ2-3): KAGVTQTPRYLIKTRGQQVTLSCSPISGHRSVSWYQQTPGQGLQFLFEYFSETQRNKGNFPGRFSGRQFSNSRSEMNVSTLELGDSALYLCASSLETGNPDTQYFGPGTRLTVL.